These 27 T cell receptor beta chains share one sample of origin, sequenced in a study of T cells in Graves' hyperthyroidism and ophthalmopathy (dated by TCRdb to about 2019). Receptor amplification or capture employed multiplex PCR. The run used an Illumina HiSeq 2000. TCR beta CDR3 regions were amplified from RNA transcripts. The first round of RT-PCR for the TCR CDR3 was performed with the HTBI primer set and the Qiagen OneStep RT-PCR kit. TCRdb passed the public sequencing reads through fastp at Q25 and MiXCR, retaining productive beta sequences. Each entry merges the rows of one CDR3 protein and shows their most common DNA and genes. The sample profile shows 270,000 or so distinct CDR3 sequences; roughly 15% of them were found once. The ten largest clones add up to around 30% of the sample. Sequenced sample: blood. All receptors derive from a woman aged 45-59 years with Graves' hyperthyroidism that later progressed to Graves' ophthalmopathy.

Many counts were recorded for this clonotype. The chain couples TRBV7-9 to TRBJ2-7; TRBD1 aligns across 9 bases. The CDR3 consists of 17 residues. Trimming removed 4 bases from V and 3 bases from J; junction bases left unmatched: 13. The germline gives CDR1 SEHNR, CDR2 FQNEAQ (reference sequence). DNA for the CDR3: TGTGCCAGCAGCTCGCCAACCGGGACAGGGAAGATCTACGAGCAGTACTTC. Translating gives CASSSPTGTGKIYEQYF.

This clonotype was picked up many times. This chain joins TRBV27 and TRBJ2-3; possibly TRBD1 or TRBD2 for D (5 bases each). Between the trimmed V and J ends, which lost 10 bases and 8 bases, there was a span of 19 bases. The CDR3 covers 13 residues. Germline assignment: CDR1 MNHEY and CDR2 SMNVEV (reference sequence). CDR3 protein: CATRGTSQVTQYF. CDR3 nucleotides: TGTGCCACCCGAGGGACCTCACAGGTTACGCAGTATTTT.

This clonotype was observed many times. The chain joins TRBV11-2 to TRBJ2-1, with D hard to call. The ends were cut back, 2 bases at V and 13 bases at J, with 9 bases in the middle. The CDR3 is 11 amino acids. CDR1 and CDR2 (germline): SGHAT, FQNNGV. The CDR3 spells CASSLSGFQFF. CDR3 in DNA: TGTGCCAGCAGCTTATCCGGGTTTCAGTTCTTC.

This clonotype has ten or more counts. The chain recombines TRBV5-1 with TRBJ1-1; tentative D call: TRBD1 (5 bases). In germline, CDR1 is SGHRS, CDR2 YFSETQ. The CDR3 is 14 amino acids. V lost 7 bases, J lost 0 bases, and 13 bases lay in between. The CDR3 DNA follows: TGCGCCAGCTTGAAGGGACCTATGAACACTGAAGCTTTCTTT. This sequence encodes CASLKGPMNTEAFF.

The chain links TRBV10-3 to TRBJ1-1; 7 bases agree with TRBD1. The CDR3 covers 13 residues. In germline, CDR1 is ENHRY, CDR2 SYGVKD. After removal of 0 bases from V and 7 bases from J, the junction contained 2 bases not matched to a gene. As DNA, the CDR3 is TGTGCCATCAGTGAGTCAGGGGGCGATGAAGCTTTCTTT. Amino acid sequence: CAISESGGDEAFF.

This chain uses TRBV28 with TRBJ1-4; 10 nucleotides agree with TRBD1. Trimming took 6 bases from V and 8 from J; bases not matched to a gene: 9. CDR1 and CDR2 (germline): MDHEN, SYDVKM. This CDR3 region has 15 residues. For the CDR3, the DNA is TGTGCCAGCAGCCCCAGACAGGGGGCAAGAGAAAAACTGTTTTTT. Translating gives CASSPRQGAREKLFF.

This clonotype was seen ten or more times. CDR3 protein: CASSPTGAPADTQYF. In DNA, the CDR3 is TGTGCCAGCAGTCCGACAGGGGCGCCGGCAGATACGCAGTATTTT. The chain is built from TRBV28 and TRBJ2-3; 8 positions agree with TRBD1. The CDR3 has 15 residues. Germline loops: CDR1 MDHEN, CDR2 SYDVKM. The J segment lost 4 bases and the V segment lost 5 bases, leaving 8 bases of the junction unmatched.

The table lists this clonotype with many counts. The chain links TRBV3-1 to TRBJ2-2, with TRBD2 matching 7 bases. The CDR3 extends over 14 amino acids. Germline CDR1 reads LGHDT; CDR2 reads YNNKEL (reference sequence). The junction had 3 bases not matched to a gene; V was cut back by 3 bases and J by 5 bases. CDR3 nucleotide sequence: TGTGCCAGCAGCCAGAGGGAGGGGACCGGGGAGCTGTTTTTT. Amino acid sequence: CASSQREGTGELFF. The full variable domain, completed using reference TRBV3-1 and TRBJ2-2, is DTAVSQTPKYLVTQMGNDKSIKCEQNLGHDTMYWYKQDSKKFLKIMFSYNNKELIINETVPNRFSPKSPDKAHLNLHINSLELGDSAVYFCASSQREGTGELFFGEGSRLTVL.

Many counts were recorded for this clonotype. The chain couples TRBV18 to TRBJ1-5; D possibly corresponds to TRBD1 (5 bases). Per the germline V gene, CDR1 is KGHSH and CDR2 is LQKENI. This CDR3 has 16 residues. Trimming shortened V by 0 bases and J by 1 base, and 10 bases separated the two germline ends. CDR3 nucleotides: TGTGCCAGCTCACCACCCGGGGGGGGAAGCAATCAGCCCCAGCATTTT. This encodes CASSPPGGGSNQPQHF.

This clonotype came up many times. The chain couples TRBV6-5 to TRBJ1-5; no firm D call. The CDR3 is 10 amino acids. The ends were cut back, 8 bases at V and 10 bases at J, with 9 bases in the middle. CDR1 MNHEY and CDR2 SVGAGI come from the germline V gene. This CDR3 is CASGSSPQHF. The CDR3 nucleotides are TGTGCCAGCGGGTCGTCCCCCCAGCATTTT.

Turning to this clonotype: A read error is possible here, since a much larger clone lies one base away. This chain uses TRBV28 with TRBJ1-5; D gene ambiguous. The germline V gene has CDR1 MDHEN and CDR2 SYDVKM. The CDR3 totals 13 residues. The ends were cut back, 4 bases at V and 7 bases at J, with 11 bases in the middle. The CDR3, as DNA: TGTGCCAGCAGTTCGTATAATCAACAGCCCCAGCATTTT. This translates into CASSSYNQQPQHF.

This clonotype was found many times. In DNA form, the CDR3 reads TGCAGTGCCAACCCGTATGGGGGCCATGAGCAGTTCTTC. Translating it yields CSANPYGGHEQFF. The V call is TRBV20-1, the J call TRBJ2-1; perhaps TRBD1 as D (6 bases). Germline V lookup: CDR1 DFQATT, CDR2 SNEGSKA (reference sequence). The CDR3 totals 13 residues. Deletions cut 6 bases from V and 8 bases from J, with 17 bases between.

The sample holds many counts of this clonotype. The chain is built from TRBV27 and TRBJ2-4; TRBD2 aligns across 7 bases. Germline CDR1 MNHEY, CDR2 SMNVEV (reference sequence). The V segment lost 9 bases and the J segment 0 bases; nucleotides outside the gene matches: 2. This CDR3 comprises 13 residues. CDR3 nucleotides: TGTGCCAGTCGCGGGGGAGCCAAAAACATTCAGTACTTC. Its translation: CASRGGAKNIQYF.

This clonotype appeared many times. The CDR3 coding sequence is TGTGCCAGCAGGGGACAGGCCCTTAATGAAAAACTGTTTTTT. Protein product: CASRGQALNEKLFF. This chain uses TRBV12-3 or TRBV12-4 with TRBJ1-4, with 8 positions matching TRBD1. The junction had 4 bases not matched to a gene; V was cut back by 6 bases and J by 4 bases. The CDR3 spans 14 residues.

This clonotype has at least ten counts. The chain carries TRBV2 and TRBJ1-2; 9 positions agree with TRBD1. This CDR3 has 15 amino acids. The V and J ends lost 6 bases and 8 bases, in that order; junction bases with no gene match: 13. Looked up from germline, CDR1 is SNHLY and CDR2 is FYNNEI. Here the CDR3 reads CASRDLGQGVEGYTF. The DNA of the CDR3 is TGTGCCAGCAGAGACCTGGGACAGGGAGTCGAAGGCTACACCTTC.

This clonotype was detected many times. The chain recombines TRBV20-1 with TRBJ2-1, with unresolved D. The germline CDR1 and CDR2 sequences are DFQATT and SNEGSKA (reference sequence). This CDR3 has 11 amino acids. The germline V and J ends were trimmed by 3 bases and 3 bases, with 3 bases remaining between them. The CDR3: CSARSYNEQFF. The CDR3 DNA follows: TGCAGTGCTAGGAGCTACAATGAGCAGTTCTTC.

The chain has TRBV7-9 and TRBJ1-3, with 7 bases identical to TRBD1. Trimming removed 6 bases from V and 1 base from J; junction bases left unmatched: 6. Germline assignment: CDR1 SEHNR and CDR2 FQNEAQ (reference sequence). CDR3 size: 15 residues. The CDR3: CASRGTEPSGNTIYF. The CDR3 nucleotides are TGTGCCAGCAGGGGGACAGAACCTTCTGGAAACACCATATATTTT. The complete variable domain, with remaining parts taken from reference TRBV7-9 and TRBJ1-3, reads DTGVSQNPRHKITKRGQNVTFRCDPISEHNRLYWYRQTLGQGPEFLTYFQNEAQLEKSRLLSDRFSAERPKGSFSTLEIQRTEQGDSAMYLCASRGTEPSGNTIYFGEGSWLTVV.

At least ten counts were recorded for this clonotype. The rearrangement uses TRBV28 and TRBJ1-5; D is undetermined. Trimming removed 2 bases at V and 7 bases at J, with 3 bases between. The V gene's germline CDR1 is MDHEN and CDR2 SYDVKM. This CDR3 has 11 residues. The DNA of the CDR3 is TGTGCCAGCAGTTTAAGCCAGCCCCAGCATTTT. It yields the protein CASSLSQPQHF. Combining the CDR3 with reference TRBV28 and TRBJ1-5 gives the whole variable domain DVKVTQSSRYLVKRTGEKVFLECVQDMDHENMFWYRQDPGLGLRLIYFSYDVKMKEKGDIPEGYSVSREKKERFSLILESASTNQTSMYLCASSLSQPQHFGDGTRLSIL.

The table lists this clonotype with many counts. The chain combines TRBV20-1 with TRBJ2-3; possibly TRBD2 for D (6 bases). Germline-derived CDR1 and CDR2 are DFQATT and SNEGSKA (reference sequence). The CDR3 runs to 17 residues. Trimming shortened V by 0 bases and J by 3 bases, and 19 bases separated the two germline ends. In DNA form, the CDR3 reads TGCAGTGCTAGAGACCGACTGGCGACTAGACAAACAGATACGCAGTATTTT. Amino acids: CSARDRLATRQTDTQYF.

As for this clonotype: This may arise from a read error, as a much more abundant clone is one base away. CDR3 nucleotides: TGTGCCTGGAATGTGATATTCTCTGCAGTTGAGCAGTTCTTC. It translates to CAWNVIFSAVEQFF. This rearrangement joins TRBV30 to TRBJ2-1; D gene ambiguous. The CDR3 contains 14 residues. V lost 4 bases, J lost 9 bases, and 19 bases lay in between. Germline V CDR1 and CDR2: GTSNPN, SVGIG (reference sequence). The whole variable domain, filled in from reference TRBV30 and TRBJ2-1, reads SQTIHQWPATLVQPVGSPLSLECTVEGTSNPNLYWYRQAAGRGLQLLFYSVGIGQISSEVPQNLSASRPQDRQFILSSKKLLLSDSGFYLCAWNVIFSAVEQFFGPGTRLTVL.

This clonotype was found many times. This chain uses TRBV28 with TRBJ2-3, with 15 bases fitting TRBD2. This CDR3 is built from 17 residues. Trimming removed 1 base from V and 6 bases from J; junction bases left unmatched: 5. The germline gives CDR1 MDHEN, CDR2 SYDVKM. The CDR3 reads CASSLLGLAGGRDTQYF. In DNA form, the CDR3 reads TGTGCCAGCAGTTTATTGGGACTAGCGGGAGGCAGGGATACGCAGTATTTT. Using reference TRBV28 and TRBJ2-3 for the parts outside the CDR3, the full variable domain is DVKVTQSSRYLVKRTGEKVFLECVQDMDHENMFWYRQDPGLGLRLIYFSYDVKMKEKGDIPEGYSVSREKKERFSLILESASTNQTSMYLCASSLLGLAGGRDTQYFGPGTRLTVL.

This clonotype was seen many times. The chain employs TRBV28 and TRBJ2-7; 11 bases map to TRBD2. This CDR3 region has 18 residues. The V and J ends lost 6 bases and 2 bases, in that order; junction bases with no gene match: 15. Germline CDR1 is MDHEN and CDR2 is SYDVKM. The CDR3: CASSSMRLAGKLPYEQYF. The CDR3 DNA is TGTGCCAGCAGCTCTATGAGACTAGCGGGAAAACTCCCCTACGAGCAGTACTTC.

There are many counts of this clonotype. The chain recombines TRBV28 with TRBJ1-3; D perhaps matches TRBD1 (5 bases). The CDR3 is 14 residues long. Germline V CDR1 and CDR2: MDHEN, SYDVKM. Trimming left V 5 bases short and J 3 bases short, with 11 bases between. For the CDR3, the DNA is TGTGCCAGCAGTCCGGGACTTGTTGGAAACACCATATATTTT. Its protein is CASSPGLVGNTIYF.

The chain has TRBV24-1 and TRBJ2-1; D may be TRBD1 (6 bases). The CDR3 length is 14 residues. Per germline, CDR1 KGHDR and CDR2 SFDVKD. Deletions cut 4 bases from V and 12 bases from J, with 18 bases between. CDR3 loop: CATSDPKGVGLQFF. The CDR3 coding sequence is TGTGCCACCAGTGACCCGAAGGGGGTAGGTCTGCAGTTCTTC.

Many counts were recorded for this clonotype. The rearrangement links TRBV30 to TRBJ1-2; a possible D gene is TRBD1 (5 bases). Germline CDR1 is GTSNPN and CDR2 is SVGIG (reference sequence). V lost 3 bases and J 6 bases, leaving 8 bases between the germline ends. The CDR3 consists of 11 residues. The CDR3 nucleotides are TGTGCCTGGAGCGGGGCCCATGGCTACACCTTC. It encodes CAWSGAHGYTF.

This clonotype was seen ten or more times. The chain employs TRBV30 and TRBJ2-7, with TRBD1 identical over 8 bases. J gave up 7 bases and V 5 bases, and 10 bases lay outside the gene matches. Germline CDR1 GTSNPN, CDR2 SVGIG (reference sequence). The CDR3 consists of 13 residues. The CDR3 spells CAWLKTGVREQYF. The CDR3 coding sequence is TGTGCCTGGTTGAAGACAGGGGTCAGGGAGCAGTACTTC.

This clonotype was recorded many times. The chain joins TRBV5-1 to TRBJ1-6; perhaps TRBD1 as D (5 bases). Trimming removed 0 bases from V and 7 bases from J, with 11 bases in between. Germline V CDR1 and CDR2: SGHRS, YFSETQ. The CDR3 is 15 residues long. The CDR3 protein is CASSLDGQGNSPLHF. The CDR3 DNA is TGCGCCAGCAGCTTGGACGGGCAGGGAAATTCACCCCTCCACTTT. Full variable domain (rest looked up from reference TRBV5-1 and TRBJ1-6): KAGVTQTPRYLIKTRGQQVTLSCSPISGHRSVSWYQQTPGQGLQFLFEYFSETQRNKGNFPGRFSGRQFSNSRSEMNVSTLELGDSALYLCASSLDGQGNSPLHFGNGTRLTVT.